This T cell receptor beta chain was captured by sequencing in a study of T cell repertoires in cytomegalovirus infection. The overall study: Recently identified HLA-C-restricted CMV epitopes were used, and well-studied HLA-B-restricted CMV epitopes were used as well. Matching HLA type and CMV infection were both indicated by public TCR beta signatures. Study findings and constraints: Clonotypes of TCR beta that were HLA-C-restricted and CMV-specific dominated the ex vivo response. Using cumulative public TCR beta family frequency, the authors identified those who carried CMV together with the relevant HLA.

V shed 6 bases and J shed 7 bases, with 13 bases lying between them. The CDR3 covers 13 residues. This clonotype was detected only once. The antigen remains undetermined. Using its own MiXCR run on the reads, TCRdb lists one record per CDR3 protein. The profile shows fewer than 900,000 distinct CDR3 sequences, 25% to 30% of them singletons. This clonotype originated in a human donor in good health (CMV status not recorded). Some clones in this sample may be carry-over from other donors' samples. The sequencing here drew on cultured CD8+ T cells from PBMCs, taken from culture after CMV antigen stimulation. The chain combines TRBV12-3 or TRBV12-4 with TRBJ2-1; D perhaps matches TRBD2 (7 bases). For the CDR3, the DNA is TGTGCCAGCAGGGGGGGGGGCCTTAATGAGCAGTTCTTC. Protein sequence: CASRGGGLNEQFF.